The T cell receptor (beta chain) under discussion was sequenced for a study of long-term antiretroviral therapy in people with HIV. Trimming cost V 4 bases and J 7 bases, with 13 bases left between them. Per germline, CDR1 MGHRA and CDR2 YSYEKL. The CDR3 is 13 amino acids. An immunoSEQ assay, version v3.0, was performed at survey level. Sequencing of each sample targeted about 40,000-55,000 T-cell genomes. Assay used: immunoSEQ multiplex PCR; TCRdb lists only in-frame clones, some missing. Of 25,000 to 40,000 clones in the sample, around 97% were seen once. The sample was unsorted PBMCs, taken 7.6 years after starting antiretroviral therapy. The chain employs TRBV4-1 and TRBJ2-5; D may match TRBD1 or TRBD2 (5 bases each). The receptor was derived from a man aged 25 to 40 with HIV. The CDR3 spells CASSPVGVGTQYF. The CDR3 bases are TGCGCCAGCAGCCCCGTGGGGGTCGGGACCCAGTACTTC.